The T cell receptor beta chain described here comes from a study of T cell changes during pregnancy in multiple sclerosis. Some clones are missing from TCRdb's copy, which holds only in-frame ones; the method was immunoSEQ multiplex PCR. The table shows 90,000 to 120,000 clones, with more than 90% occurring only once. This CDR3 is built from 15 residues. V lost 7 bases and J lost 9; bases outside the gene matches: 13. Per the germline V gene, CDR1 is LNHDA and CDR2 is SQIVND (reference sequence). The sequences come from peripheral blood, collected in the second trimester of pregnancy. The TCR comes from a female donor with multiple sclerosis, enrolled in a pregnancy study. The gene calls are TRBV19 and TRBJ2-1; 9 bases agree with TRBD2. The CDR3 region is CASTPRREGRGEQFF. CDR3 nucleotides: TGTGCCAGTACCCCTCGGCGGGAGGGTAGGGGTGAGCAGTTCTTC. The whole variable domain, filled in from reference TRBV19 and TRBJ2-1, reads DGGITQSPKYLFRKEGQNVTLSCEQNLNHDAMYWYRQDPGQGLRLIYYSQIVNDFQKGDIAEGYSVSREKKESFPLTVTSAQKNPTAFYLCASTPRREGRGEQFFGPGTRLTVL.